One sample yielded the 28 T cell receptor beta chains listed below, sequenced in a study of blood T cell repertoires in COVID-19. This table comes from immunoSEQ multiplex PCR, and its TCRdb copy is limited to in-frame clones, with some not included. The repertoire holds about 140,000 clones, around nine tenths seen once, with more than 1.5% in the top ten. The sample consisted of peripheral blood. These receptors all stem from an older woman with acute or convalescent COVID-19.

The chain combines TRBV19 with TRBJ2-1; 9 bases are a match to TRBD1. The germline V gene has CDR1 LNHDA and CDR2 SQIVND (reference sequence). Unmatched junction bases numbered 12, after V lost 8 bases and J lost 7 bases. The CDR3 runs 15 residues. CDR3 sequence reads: CASCRGDRVGNEQFF. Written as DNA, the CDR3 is TGTGCCAGTTGTCGGGGGGACAGGGTCGGAAATGAGCAGTTCTTC. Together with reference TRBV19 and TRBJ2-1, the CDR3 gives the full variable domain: DGGITQSPKYLFRKEGQNVTLSCEQNLNHDAMYWYRQDPGQGLRLIYYSQIVNDFQKGDIAEGYSVSREKKESFPLTVTSAQKNPTAFYLCASCRGDRVGNEQFFGPGTRLTVL.

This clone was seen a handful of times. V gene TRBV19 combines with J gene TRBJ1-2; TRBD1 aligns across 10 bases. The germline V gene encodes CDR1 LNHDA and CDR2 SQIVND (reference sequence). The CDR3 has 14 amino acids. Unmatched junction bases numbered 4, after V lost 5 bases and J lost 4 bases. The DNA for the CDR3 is TGTGCCAGTAGTGGGGGACAGGGGCCCTATGGCTACACCTTC. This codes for CASSGGQGPYGYTF.

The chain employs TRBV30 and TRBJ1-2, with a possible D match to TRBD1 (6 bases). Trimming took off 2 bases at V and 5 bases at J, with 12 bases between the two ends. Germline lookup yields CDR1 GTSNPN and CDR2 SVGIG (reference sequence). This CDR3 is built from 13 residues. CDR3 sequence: CAWSYRAVYGYTF. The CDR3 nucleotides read TGTGCCTGGAGTTACAGGGCTGTGTATGGCTACACCTTC.

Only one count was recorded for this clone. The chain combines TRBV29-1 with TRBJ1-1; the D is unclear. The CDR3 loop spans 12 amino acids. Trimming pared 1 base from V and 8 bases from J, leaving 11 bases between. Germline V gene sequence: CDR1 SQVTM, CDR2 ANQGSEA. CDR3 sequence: CSVEAAGPEAFF. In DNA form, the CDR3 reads TGCAGCGTTGAAGCGGCAGGCCCCGAAGCTTTCTTT.

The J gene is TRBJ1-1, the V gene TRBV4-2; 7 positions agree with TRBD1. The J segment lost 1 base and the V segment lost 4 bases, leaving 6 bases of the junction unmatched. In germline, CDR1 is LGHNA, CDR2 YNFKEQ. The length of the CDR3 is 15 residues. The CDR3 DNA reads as TGTGCCAGCAGCCCAGGAGAGGGGGCGAACACTGAAGCTTTCTTT. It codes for CASSPGEGANTEAFF.

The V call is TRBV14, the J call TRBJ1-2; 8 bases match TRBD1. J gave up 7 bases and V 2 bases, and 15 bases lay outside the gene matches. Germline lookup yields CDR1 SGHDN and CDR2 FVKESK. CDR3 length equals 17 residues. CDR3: CASSQLGRGPSHIGYTF. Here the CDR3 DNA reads TGTGCCAGCAGCCAACTGGGCAGGGGGCCCAGTCATATTGGCTACACCTTC.

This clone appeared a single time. The CDR3 DNA follows: TGTGCCAGCAGCTCGTCGGGGGGTCGATTTAATGGCTACACCTTC. This codes for CASSSSGGRFNGYTF. V and J are TRBV7-8 and TRBJ1-2; possible D gene TRBD1, 5 bases. The CDR3 contains 15 residues. V was trimmed by 4 bases and J by 6 bases, leaving 18 bases between them. CDR1 is SGHVS, CDR2 FQNEAQ, per germline.

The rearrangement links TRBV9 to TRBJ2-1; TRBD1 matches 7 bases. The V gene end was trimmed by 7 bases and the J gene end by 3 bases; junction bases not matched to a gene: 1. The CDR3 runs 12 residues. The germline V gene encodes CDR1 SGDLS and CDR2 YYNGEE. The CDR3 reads CASGDSYNEQFF. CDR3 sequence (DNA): TGTGCCAGCGGGGACAGCTACAATGAGCAGTTCTTC. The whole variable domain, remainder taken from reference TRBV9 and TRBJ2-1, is DSGVTQTPKHLITATGQRVTLRCSPRSGDLSVYWYQQSLDQGLQFLIQYYNGEERAKGNILERFSAQQFPDLHSELNLSSLELGDSALYFCASGDSYNEQFFGPGTRLTVL.

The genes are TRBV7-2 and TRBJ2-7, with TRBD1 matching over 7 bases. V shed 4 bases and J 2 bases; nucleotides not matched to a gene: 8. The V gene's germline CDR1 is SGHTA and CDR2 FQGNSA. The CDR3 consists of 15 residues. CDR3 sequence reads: CASSYGQVKTYEQYF. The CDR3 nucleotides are TGTGCCAGCAGCTATGGACAGGTGAAAACCTACGAGCAGTACTTC.

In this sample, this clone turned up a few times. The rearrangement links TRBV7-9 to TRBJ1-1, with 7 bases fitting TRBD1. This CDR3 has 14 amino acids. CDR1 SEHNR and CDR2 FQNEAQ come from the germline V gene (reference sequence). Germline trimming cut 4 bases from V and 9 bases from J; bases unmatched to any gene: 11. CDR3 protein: CASSSRGQEGKAFF. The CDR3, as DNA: TGTGCCAGCAGCTCACGAGGACAGGAGGGAAAAGCTTTCTTT.

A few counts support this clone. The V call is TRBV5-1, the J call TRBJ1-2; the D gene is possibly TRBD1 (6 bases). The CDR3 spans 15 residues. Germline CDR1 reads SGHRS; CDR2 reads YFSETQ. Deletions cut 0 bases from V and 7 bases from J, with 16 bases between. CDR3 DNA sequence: TGCGCCAGCAGCTTGGAGGCCCAGGGGAGTGGTGGCTACACCTTC. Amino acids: CASSLEAQGSGGYTF.

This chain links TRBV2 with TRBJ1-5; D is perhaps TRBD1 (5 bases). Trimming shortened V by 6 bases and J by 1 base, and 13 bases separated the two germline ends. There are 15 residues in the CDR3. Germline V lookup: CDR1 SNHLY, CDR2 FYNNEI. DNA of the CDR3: TGTGCCAGCAGCCCAGGGCAAGACAGCAATCAGCCCCAGCATTTT. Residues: CASSPGQDSNQPQHF.

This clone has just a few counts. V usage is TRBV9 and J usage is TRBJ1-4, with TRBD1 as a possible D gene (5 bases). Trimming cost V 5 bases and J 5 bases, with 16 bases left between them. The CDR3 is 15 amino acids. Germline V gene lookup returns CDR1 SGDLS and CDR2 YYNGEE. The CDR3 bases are TGTGCCAGCAGTGCTGCCAGGGCCGGGAATGAAAAACTGTTTTTT. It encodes CASSAARAGNEKLFF.

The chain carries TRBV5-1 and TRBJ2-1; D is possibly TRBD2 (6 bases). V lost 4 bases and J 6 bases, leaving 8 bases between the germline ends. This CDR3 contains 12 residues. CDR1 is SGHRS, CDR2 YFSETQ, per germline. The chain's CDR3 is CASSRGGNEQFF. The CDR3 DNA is TGCGCCAGCAGCCGGGGAGGCAATGAGCAGTTCTTC.

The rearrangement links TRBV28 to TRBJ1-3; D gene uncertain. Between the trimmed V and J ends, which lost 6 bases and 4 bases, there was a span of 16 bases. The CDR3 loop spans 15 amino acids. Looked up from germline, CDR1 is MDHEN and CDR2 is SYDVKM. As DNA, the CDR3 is TGTGCCAGCAGCCCCTGGCCCAGAAGAGGAAACACCATATATTTT. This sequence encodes CASSPWPRRGNTIYF.

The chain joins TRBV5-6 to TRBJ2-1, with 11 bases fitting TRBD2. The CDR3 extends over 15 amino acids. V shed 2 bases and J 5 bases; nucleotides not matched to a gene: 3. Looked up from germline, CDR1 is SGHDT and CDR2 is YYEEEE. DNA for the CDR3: TGTGCCAGCAGCTTTCCGACTAGCGGGGACAATGAGCAGTTCTTC. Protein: CASSFPTSGDNEQFF.

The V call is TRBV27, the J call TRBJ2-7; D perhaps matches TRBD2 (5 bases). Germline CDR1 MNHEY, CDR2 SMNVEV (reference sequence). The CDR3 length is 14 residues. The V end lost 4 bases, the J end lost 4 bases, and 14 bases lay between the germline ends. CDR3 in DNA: TGTGCCAGCAGTTATAAGAGGGCACAGTACGAGCAGTACTTC. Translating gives CASSYKRAQYEQYF.

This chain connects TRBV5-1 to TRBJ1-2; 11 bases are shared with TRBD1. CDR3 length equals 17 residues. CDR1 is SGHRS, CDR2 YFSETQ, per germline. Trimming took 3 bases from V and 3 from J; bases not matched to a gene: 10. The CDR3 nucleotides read TGCGCCAGCAGCTCCGGGGACAGGGGGTCTGTAGACTATGGCTACACCTTC. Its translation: CASSSGDRGSVDYGYTF. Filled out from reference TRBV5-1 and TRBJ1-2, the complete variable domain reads KAGVTQTPRYLIKTRGQQVTLSCSPISGHRSVSWYQQTPGQGLQFLFEYFSETQRNKGNFPGRFSGRQFSNSRSEMNVSTLELGDSALYLCASSSGDRGSVDYGYTFGSGTRLTVV.

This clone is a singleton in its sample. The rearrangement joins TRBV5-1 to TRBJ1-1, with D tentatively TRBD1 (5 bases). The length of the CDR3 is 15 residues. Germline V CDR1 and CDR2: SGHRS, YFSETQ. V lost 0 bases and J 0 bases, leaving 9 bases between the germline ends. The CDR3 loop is CASSLGTTVNTEAFF. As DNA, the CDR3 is TGCGCCAGCAGCTTGGGGACAACGGTGAACACTGAAGCTTTCTTT. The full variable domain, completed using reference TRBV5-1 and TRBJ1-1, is KAGVTQTPRYLIKTRGQQVTLSCSPISGHRSVSWYQQTPGQGLQFLFEYFSETQRNKGNFPGRFSGRQFSNSRSEMNVSTLELGDSALYLCASSLGTTVNTEAFFGQGTRLTVV.

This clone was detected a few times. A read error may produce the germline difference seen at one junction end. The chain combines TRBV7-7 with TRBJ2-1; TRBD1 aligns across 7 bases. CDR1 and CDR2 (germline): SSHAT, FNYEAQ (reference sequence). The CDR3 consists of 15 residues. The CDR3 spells CASSPRQGSEVEQFF. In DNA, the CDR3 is TGTGCTAGCAGCCCCCGACAGGGCTCCGAGGTTGAGCAGTTCTTC.

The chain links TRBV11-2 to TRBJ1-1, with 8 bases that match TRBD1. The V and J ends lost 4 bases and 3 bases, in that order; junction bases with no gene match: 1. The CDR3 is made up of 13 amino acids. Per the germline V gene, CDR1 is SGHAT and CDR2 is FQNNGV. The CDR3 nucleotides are TGTGCCAGCAGCTCACAGGGGGACACTGAAGCTTTCTTT. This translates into CASSSQGDTEAFF.

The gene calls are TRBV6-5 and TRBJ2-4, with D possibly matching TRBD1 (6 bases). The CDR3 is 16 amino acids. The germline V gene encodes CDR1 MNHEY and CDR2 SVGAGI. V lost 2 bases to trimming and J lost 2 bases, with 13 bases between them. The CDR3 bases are TGTGCCAGCAGTTACCTGCCAGGGACAACCAAAAACATTCAGTACTTC. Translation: CASSYLPGTTKNIQYF.

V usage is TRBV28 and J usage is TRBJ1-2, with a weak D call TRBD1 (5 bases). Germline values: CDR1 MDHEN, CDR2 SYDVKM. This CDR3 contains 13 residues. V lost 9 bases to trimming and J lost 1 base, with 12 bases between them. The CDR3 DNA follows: TGTGCCAGTCTGCCGGGGGTTAACTATGGCTACACCTTC. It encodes CASLPGVNYGYTF.

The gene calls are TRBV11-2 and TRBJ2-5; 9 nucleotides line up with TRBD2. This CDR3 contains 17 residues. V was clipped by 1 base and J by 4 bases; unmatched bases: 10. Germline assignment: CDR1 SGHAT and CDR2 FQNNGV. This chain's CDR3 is CASSLVPAGGARETQYF. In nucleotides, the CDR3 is TGTGCCAGCAGCTTAGTTCCAGCGGGGGGTGCAAGAGAGACCCAGTACTTC.

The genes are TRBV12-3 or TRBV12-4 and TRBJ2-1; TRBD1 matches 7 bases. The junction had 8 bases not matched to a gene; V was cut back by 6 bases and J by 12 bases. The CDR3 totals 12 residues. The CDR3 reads CASSTPRDRQFF. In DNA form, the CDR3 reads TGTGCCAGCAGCACGCCCCGGGACAGGCAGTTCTTC.

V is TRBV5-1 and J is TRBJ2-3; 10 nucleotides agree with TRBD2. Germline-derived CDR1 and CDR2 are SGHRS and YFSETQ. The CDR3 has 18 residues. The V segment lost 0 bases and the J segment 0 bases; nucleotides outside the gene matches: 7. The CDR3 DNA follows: TGCGCCAGCAGCTTGGGAATAGCGGGGGGCCTAAGCACAGATACGCAGTATTTT. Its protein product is CASSLGIAGGLSTDTQYF. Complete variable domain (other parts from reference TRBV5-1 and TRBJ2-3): KAGVTQTPRYLIKTRGQQVTLSCSPISGHRSVSWYQQTPGQGLQFLFEYFSETQRNKGNFPGRFSGRQFSNSRSEMNVSTLELGDSALYLCASSLGIAGGLSTDTQYFGPGTRLTVL.

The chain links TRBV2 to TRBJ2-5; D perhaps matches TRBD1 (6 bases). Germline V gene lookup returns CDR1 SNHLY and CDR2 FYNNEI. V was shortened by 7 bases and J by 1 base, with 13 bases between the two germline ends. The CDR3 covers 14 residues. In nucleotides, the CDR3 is TGTGCCAGCACTACGCAGGGGCTCCAAGAGACCCAGTACTTC. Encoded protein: CASTTQGLQETQYF.

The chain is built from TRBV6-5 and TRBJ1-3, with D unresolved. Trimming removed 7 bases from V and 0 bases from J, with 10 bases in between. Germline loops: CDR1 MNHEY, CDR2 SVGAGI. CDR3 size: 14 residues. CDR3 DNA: TGTGCCAGCAAAAGCACTTACTCTGGAAACACCATATATTTT. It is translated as CASKSTYSGNTIYF.